A single sample is the source of the 9 T cell receptor beta chains below, sequenced in a study of technical replicates of blood from a few donors (dated by TCRdb to about 2017). The library was obtained by the immunoSEQ multiplex PCR assay. Not all clones reach the TCRdb copy of this immuneACCESS table, which keeps in-frame sequences only. Checked studies attribute under half of the gap to unresolved V genes and leave the rest unexplained. The sample table holds about 76,000 clones, of which roughly nine tenths were seen once. The top ten clonotypes cover 0.25% of the sample. The material sequenced was T cells isolated from PBMCs. These receptors were taken from a human donor in good health.

CDR3 bases: TGTGCCAGCAGCATTGGACAGGGGGAGACCCAGTACTTC. The encoded protein is CASSIGQGETQYF. This rearrangement joins TRBV5-4 to TRBJ2-5; 9 bases fit TRBD1. From germline, CDR1 is SGHNT and CDR2 YYREEE (reference sequence). The length of the CDR3 is 13 residues. V dropped 4 bases and J dropped 5; count of bases not matched to a gene: 3.

The CDR3 protein is CASTSTSAYEQYF. The CDR3 coding sequence is TGTGCCAGCACCAGTACTAGCGCCTACGAGCAGTACTTC. J is TRBJ2-7 and V is TRBV6-1; 7 positions match TRBD2. CDR1 MNHNS and CDR2 SASEGT come from the germline V gene. The trim removed 7 bases at V and 2 bases at J, leaving 5 bases unmatched. This CDR3 comprises 13 residues.

CDR3 sequence (DNA): TGCGCCAGCAGCAGGGACAGGGGACCCTACGAGCAGTACTTC. This gives the protein CASSRDRGPYEQYF. The chain links TRBV5-1 to TRBJ2-7; TRBD1 aligns across 10 bases. The germline V gene has CDR1 SGHRS and CDR2 YFSETQ. V dropped 4 bases and J dropped 2; count of bases not matched to a gene: 3. This CDR3 is 14 amino acids long.

The J gene is TRBJ2-5, the V gene TRBV9; 7 bases fit TRBD2. The CDR3 runs 14 residues. The ends lost 4 bases at V and 13 bases at J; junction bases unmatched: 16. CDR1 SGDLS and CDR2 YYNGEE come from the germline V gene. The CDR3 reads CASSSRTSGELPYF. The CDR3 nucleotides are TGTGCCAGCAGCTCTAGGACTAGTGGGGAACTGCCGTACTTC.

The V call is TRBV11-3, the J call TRBJ2-1, with TRBD1 identical over 11 bases. Germline CDR1 is SGHNT and CDR2 is YENEEA. This CDR3 contains 16 residues. Trimming cost V 5 bases and J 3 bases; bases outside gene matches: 6. The DNA for the CDR3 is TGTGCCAGCAGCCCCCAGGGGACAGGGGGCTACAATGAGCAGTTCTTC. Encoded protein: CASSPQGTGGYNEQFF.

The sample holds one count of this clone. This specimen includes other DNA sequences encoding the same CDR3. This chain connects TRBV28 to TRBJ2-7, with D perhaps matching TRBD1 (5 bases). Germline CDR1 and CDR2: MDHEN and SYDVKM. The CDR3 length is 14 residues. V was shortened by 2 bases and J by 0 bases, with 8 bases between the two germline ends. The CDR3 reads CASSLIGDSYEQYF. CDR3 nucleotides: TGTGCCAGCAGTTTAATAGGGGACTCCTACGAGCAGTACTTC.

The chain has TRBV28 and TRBJ2-7; 8 nucleotides agree with TRBD1. The CDR3 has 14 residues. Germline V gives CDR1 MDHEN, CDR2 SYDVKM. After removal of 6 bases from V and 3 bases from J, the junction contained 7 bases not matched to a gene. The CDR3 protein is CASSRDRLIYEQYF. In nucleotides, the CDR3 is TGTGCCAGCAGCCGGGACAGGCTTATCTACGAGCAGTACTTC.

The J gene is TRBJ2-2, the V gene TRBV7-9; D unclear. Germline loops: CDR1 SEHNR, CDR2 FQNEAQ (reference sequence). The CDR3 length is 12 residues. Trimming removed 2 bases from V and 7 bases from J, with 5 bases in between. CDR3 DNA: TGTGCCAGCAGCTTAATCCTCGGGGAGCTGTTTTTT. Its protein product is CASSLILGELFF.

The CDR3 loop is CASSLNVRHNTGELFF. The CDR3 DNA follows: TGTGCCAGCAGTTTAAATGTCAGACACAACACCGGGGAGCTGTTTTTT. This chain connects TRBV27 to TRBJ2-2, with D uncertain. Trimming pared 2 bases from V and 2 bases from J, leaving 12 bases between. The CDR3 spans 16 residues. CDR1 and CDR2 (germline): MNHEY, SMNVEV (reference sequence).